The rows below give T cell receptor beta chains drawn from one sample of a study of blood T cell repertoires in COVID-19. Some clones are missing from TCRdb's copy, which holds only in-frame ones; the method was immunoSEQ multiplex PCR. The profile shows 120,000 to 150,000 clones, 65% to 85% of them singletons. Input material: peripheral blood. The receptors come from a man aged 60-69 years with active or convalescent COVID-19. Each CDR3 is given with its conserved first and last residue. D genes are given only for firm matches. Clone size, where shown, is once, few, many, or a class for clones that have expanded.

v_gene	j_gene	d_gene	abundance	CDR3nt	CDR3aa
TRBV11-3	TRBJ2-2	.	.	TGTGCCAGCAGCTTTGACTCCCGGGAGCTGTTTTTT	CASSFDSRELFF
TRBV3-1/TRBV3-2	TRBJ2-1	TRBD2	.	TGTGCCAGCAGCCAAGTTTGGTTAGCGGGAGGCCCCAGCTCCTACAATGAGCAGTTCTTC	CASSQVWLAGGPSSYNEQFF
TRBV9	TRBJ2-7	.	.	TGTGCCAGCAGCGCGAGGGACATCTACTACGAGCAGTACTTC	CASSARDIYYEQYF
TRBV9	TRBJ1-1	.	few	TGTGCCAGCAGCCCTAACCATAGGAACACTGAAGCTTTCTTT	CASSPNHRNTEAFF
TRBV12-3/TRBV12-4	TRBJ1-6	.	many	TGTGCCAGCAGTTTACAGGGGAATTCACCCCTCCACTTT	CASSLQGNSPLHF
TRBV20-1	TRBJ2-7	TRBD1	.	TGCAGTGCCAGGGGGCCCCACGAGCAGTACTTC	CSARGPHEQYF
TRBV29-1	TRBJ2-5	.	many	TGCAGCGTTGAGGTGACAGCTTTGTCCCAAGAGACCCAGTACTTC	CSVEVTALSQETQYF
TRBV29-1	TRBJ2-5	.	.	TGCAGCGTGAACCGGGGAGAGACCCAGTACTTC	CSVNRGETQYF
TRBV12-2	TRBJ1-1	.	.	TGTGCAAGCGGCAGGGATCCGGCTTTCTTT	CASGRDPAFF
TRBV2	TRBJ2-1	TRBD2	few	TGTGCCAGCCGCGGGACTAGGGGAGGTGGCGGTGAGCAGTTCTTC	CASRGTRGGGGEQFF
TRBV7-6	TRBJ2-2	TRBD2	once	TGTGCCAGCAGCTGGCCGGTCCAGGGACTAGCGGGAGTTTTCACCGGGGAGCTGTTTTTT	CASSWPVQGLAGVFTGELFF
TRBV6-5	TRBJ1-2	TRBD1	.	TGTGCCAGCAGGTATCACAGGGGCAACTATGGCTACACCTTC	CASRYHRGNYGYTF
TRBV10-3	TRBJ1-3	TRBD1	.	TGTGCCATCAGTGGGGGGACAGCCCAGATCTCTGGAAACACCATATATTTT	CAISGGTAQISGNTIYF
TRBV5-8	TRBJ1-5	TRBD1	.	TGTGCCAGCAGCACAAGGGGGCGCGGCAATCAGCCCCAGCATTTT	CASSTRGRGNQPQHF
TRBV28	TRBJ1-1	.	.	TGTGCCAGCAGTTTACAGGGGGAAGCTTTCTTT	CASSLQGEAFF
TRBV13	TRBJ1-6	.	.	TGTGCCAGCAGCTTGAGTCGCTCCTATAATTCACCCCTCCACTTT	CASSLSRSYNSPLHF
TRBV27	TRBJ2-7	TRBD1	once	TGTGCCAGCAGTGGGACAGGACTATCCTACGAGCAGTACTTC	CASSGTGLSYEQYF
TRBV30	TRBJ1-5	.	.	TGTGCCTGGAGTGACAGGGCTCATCAGCCCCAGCATTTT	CAWSDRAHQPQHF
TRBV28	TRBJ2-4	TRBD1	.	TGTGCCAGCAGTCGGTCCGACAGGGGACGTCGGGCCAAAAACATTCAGTACTTC	CASSRSDRGRRAKNIQYF
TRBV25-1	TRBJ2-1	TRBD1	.	TGTGCCAGCAGAAGTCGGCAGGGGGCCCACAATGAGCAGTTCTTC	CASRSRQGAHNEQFF
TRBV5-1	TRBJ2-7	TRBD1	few	TGCGCCAGCAGCCCTCCGGGACAGGACTACGAGCAGTACTTC	CASSPPGQDYEQYF
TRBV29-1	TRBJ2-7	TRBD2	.	TGCAGCGTTGAAGATGAGCGGGGGAGGAGGGAGCAGTACTTC	CSVEDERGRREQYF
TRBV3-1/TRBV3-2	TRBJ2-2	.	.	TGTGCCAGCAGCCAACGCAGGGAAGGGGCACCGCTAATTTTT	CASSQRREGAPLIF
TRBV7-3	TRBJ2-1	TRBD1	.	TGTGCCAGCAGCTCTGGACAGGGGCGTTACAATGAGCAGTTCTTC	CASSSGQGRYNEQFF
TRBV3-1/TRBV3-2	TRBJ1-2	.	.	TGTGCCAGCAGCCAACCGAGGAGGTGGGGTCTCACTTATGGCTACACCTTC	CASSQPRRWGLTYGYTF
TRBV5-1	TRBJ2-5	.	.	TGCGCCAGCAGCTTACAGGGTGGAGGGACCCAGTACTTC	CASSLQGGGTQYF
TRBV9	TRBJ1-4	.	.	TGTGCCAGCAGCGCCCTCCAGGGTACAACTAATGAAAAACTGTTTTTT	CASSALQGTTNEKLFF
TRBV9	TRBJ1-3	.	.	TGTGCCAGCAGCGCCCTGACAGACTCTGGAAACACCATATATTTT	CASSALTDSGNTIYF
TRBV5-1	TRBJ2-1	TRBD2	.	TGCGCCAGCGCTTTAGCGGGAAGCTCCTACAATGAGCAGTTCTTC	CASALAGSSYNEQFF
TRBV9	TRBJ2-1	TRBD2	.	TGTGCCAGCAGCGCCCGGGCGGGAGGGCCGGGTGAGCAGTTCTTC	CASSARAGGPGEQFF
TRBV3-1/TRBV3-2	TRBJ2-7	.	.	TGTGCCAGCAGCCACCCGGGACGCCAAAAAGGGACTCTACTACCCTACGAGCAGTACTTC	CASSHPGRQKGTLLPYEQYF
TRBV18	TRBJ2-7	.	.	TGTGCCAGCTCACCACCGGCTCAGGGAGGACACGAGCAGTACTTC	CASSPPAQGGHEQYF
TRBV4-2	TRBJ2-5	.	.	TGTGCCAGCAGCCAAGATTGGCCCCGGGGGGAGACCCAGTACTTC	CASSQDWPRGETQYF
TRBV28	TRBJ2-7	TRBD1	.	TGTGCCAGCAGTTTACTCCCCACCGGGACAGGAGCCTACGAGCAGTACTTC	CASSLLPTGTGAYEQYF
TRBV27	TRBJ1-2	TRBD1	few	TGTGCCAGCAGTTTCCGACAGGGAAATGGCTACACCTTC	CASSFRQGNGYTF
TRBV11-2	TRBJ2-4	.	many	TGTGCCAGCAGGCCAAACCCAGGGAAGGACATTCAGTACTTC	CASRPNPGKDIQYF
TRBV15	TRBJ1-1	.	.	TGTGCCACCAGCAGAGATCTGGGGGCGTCAGCTTTCTTT	CATSRDLGASAFF